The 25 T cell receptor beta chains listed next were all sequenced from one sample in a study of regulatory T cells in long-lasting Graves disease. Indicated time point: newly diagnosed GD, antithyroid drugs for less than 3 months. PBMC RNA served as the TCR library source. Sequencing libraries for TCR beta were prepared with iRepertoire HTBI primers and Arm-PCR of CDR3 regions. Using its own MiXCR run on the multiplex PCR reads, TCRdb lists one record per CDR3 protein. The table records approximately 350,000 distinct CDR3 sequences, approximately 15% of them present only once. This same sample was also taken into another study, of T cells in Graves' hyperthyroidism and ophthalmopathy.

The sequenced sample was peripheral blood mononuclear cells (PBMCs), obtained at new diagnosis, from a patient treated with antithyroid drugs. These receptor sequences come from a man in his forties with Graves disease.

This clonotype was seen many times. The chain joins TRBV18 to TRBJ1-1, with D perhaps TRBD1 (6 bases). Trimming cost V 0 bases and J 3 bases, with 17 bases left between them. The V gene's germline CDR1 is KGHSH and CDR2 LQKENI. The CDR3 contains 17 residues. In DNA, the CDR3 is TGTGCCAGCTCACCACCGGGGTTTGGGGGGCGAGACACTGAAGCTTTCTTT. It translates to CASSPPGFGGRDTEAFF.

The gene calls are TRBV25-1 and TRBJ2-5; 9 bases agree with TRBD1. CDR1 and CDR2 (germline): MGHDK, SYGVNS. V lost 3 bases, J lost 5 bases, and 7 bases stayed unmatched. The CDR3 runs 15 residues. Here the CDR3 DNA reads TGTGCCAGCAGTGACCGGGACAGGGTACATGAGACCCAGTACTTC. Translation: CASSDRDRVHETQYF.

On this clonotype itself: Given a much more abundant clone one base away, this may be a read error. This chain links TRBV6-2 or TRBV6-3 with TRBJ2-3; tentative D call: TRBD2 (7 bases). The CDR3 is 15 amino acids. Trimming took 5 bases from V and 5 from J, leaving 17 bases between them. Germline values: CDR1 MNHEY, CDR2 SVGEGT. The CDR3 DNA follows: TGTGCCAGCAGTGATGGGTGGGGGGGCCAAGATACGCAGTATTTT. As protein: CASSDGWGGQDTQYF.

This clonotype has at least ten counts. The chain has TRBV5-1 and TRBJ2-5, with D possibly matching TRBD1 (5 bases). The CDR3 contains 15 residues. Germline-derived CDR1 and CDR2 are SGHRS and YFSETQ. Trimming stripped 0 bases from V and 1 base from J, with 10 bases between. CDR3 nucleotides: TGCGCCAGCAGCTTGGTCGGCAGGGTCCAAGAGACCCAGTACTTC. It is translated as CASSLVGRVQETQYF.

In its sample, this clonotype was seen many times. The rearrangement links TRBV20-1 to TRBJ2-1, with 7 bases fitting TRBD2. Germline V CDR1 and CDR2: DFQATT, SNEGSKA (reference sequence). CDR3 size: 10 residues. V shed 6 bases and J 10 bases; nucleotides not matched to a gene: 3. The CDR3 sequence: CSAAGGEQFF. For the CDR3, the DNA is TGCAGTGCGGCCGGGGGGGAGCAGTTCTTC.

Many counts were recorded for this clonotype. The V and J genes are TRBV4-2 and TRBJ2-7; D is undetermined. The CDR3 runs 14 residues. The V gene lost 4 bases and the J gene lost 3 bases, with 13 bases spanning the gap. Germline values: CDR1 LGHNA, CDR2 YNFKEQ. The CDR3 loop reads CASSRDRLDYEQYF. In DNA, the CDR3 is TGTGCCAGCAGCCGAGATCGGCTTGACTACGAGCAGTACTTC.

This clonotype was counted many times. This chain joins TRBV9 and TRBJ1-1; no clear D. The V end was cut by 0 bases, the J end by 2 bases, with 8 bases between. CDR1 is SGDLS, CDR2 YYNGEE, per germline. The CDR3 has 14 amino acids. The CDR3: CASSVGVDNTEAFF. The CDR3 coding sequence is TGTGCCAGCAGCGTAGGGGTAGACAACACTGAAGCTTTCTTT.

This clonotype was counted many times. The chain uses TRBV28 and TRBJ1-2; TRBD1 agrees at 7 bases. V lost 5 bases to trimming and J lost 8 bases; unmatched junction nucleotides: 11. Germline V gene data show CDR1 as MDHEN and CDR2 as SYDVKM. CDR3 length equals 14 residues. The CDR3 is CASSRIDRETGYTF. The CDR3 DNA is TGTGCCAGCAGTCGAATCGACAGGGAGACCGGCTACACCTTC.

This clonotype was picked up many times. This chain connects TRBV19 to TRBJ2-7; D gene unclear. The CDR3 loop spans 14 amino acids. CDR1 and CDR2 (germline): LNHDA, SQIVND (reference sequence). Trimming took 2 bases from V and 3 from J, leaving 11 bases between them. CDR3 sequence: CASSITKQHYEQYF. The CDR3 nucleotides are TGTGCCAGTAGTATAACGAAGCAGCACTACGAGCAGTACTTC.

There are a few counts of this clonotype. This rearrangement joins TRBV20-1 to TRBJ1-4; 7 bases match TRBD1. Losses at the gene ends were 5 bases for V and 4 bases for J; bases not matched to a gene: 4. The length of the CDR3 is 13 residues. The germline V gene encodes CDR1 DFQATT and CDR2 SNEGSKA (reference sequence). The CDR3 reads CSARQGVNEKLFF. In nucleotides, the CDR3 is TGCAGTGCTCGACAGGGTGTTAATGAAAAACTGTTTTTT.

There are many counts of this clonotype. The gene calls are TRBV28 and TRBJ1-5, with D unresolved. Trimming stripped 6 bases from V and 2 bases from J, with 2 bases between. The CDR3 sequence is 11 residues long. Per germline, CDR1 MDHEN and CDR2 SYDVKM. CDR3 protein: CASRGNQPQHF. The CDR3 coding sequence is TGTGCCAGCAGGGGCAATCAGCCCCAGCATTTT.

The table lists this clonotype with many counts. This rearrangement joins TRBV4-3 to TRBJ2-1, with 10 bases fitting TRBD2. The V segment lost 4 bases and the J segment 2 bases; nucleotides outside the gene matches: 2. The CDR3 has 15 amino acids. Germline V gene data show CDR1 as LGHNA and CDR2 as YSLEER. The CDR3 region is CASSLSGGPYNEQFF. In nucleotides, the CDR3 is TGCGCCAGCAGCCTTAGCGGGGGGCCCTACAATGAGCAGTTCTTC.

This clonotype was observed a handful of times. The CDR3 loop is CASSHRPPSGANVLTF. The CDR3, as DNA: TGCGCCAGCAGCCACCGTCCCCCCTCTGGGGCCAACGTCCTGACTTTC. The chain combines TRBV4-3 with TRBJ2-6; D unclear. The germline CDR1 and CDR2 sequences are LGHNA and YSLEER. This CDR3 contains 16 residues. V was cut by 3 bases and J by 0 bases, with 9 bases left in between.

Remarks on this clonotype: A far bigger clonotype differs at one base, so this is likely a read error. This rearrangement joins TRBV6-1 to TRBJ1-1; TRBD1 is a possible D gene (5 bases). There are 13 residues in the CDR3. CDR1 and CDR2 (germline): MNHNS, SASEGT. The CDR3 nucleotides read TGTGCCAGCAGTAATCACAGGAACACTGAAGCTTCCTTT. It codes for CASSNHRNTEASF.

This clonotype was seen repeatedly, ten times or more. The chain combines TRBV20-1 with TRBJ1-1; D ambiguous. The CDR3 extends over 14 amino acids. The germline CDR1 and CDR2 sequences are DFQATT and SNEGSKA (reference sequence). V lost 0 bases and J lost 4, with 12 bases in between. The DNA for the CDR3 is TGCAGTGCTAGAGATCGGCTGGGTGGCACTGAAGCTTTCTTT. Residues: CSARDRLGGTEAFF.

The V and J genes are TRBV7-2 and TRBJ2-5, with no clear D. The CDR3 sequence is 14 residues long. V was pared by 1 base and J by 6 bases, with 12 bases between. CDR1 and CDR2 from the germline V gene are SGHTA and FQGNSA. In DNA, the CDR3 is TGTGCCAGCAGCTTAGAAGCACCCGGAAAGACCCAGTACTTC. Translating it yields CASSLEAPGKTQYF. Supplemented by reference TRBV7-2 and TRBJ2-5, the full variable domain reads GAGVSQSPSNKVTEKGKDVELRCDPISGHTALYWYRQSLGQGLEFLIYFQGNSAPDKSGLPSDRFSAERTGGSVSTLTIQRTQQEDSAVYLCASSLEAPGKTQYFGPGTRLLVL.

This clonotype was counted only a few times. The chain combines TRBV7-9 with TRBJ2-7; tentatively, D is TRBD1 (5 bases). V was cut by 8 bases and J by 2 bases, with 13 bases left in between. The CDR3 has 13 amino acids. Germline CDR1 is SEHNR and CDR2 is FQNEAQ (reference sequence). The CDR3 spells CASGRDPTYEQYF. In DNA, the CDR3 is TGTGCCAGCGGCAGGGATCCCACCTACGAGCAGTACTTC.

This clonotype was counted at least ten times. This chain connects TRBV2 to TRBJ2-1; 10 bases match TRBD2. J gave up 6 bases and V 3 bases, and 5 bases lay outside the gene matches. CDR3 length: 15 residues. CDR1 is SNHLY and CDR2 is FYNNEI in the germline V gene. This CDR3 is CASSEEAGGRNEQFF. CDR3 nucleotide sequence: TGTGCCAGCAGTGAGGAAGCGGGGGGGCGCAATGAGCAGTTCTTC.

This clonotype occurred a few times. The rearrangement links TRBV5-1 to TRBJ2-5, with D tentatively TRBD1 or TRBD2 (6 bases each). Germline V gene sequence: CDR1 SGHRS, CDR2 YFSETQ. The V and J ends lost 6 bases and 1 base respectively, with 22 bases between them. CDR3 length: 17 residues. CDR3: CASTRGVEGFGQETQYF. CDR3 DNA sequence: TGCGCCAGCACCAGGGGTGTGGAGGGGTTTGGCCAAGAGACCCAGTACTTC.

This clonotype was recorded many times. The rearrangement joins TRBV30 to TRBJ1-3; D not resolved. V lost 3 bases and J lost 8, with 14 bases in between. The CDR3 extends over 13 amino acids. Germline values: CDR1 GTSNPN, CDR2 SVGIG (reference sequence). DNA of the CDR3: TGTGCCTGGAGCCCCGGGCCCCCGGACACCATATATTTT. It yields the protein CAWSPGPPDTIYF.

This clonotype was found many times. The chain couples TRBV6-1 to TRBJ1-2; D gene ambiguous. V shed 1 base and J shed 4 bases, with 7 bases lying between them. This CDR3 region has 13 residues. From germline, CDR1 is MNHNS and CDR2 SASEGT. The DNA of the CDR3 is TGTGCCAGCAGTGAAGGAGCAGCCTATGGCTACACCTTC. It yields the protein CASSEGAAYGYTF.

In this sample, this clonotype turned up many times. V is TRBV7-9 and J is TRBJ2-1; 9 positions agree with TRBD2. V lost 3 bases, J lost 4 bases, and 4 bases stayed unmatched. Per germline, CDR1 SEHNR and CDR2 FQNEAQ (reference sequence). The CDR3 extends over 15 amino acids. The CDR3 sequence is CASSFAGGVYNEQFF. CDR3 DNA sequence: TGTGCCAGCAGCTTCGCGGGGGGGGTGTACAATGAGCAGTTCTTC.

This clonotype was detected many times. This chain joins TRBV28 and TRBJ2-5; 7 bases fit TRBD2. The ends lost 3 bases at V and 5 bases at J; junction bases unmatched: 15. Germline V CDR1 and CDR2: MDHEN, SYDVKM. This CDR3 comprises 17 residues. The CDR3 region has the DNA TGTGCCAGCAGTTTGGATATAAGCGGGGACTCGTGGGAGACCCAGTACTTC. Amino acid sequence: CASSLDISGDSWETQYF.

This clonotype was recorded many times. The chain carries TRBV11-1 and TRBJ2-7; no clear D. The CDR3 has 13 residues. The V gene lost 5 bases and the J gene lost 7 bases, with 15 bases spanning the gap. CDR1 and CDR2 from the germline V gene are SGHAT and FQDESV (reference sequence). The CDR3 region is CASSLQPEREQYF. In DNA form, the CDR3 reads TGTGCCAGCAGCCTCCAACCGGAGAGAGAGCAGTACTTC.

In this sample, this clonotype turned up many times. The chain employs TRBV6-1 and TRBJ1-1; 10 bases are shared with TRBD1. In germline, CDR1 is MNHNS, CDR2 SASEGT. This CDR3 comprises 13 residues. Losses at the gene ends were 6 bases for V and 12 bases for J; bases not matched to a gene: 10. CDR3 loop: CASSRDRDRGPFF. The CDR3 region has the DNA TGTGCCAGCAGCAGGGATAGGGACAGGGGACCTTTCTTT.